What follows are 9 T cell receptor beta chains derived from one specimen sequenced in a study of T cell responses to AZD1222 COVID-19 vaccine. Using immunoSEQ multiplex PCR, the repertoire was profiled, and TCRdb retains in-frame clones only, with some absent. This sample has 90,000 to 120,000 clones; about 90% occur once, and the top ten carry around 4.4%. Material: peripheral blood, obtained on day 0 of AZD1222 vaccination. The source of these receptors is an adult in good health.

The DNA for the CDR3 is TGTGCCAGCAGCTTATATTGGGGGGCTGCCGCGAACACTGAAGCTTTCTTT. The encoded protein is CASSLYWGAAANTEAFF. This rearrangement joins TRBV7-9 to TRBJ1-1; D is perhaps TRBD1 (6 bases). V lost 2 bases and J 1 base, leaving 17 bases between the germline ends. The CDR3 is made up of 17 amino acids. Germline-derived CDR1 and CDR2 are SEHNR and FQNEAQ (reference sequence).

J is TRBJ2-7 and V is TRBV11-2, with 7 bases lining up with TRBD1. Unmatched junction bases numbered 10, after V lost 5 bases and J lost 6 bases. This CDR3 contains 14 residues. Looked up from germline, CDR1 is SGHAT and CDR2 is FQNNGV. CDR3 loop: CASSPRGLGGEQYF. The DNA of the CDR3 is TGTGCCAGCAGCCCTAGGGGGCTAGGAGGCGAGCAGTACTTC.

This clone was seen just once. The chain is built from TRBV5-4 and TRBJ1-2; D is unclear. The CDR3 runs to 14 residues. CDR1 SGHNT and CDR2 YYREEE come from the germline V gene (reference sequence). The V gene lost 1 base and the J gene lost 6 bases, with 13 bases spanning the gap. CDR3 sequence (DNA): TGTGCCAGCAGCTTGAGTCTCGGGGTAAATGGCTACACCTTC. It translates to CASSLSLGVNGYTF.

This clone was seen a few times. The CDR3 spells CASSFRGLQPQHF. The CDR3 DNA reads TGTGCCAGCAGTTTCAGGGGGCTTCAGCCCCAGCATTTT. This chain connects TRBV6-2 or TRBV6-3 to TRBJ1-5, with 8 bases fitting TRBD1. V dropped 4 bases and J dropped 6; count of bases not matched to a gene: 2. The CDR3 is 13 amino acids. The germline V gene has CDR1 MNHEY and CDR2 SVGEGT.

V is TRBV11-2 and J is TRBJ1-1; 7 bases align to TRBD1. J lost 1 base, V lost 5 bases, and 4 bases had no gene match. From germline, CDR1 is SGHAT and CDR2 FQNNGV. The CDR3 is made up of 14 amino acids. The CDR3 protein is CASSARQGNTEAFF. CDR3 DNA sequence: TGTGCCAGCAGCGCGCGACAGGGGAACACTGAAGCTTTCTTT.

V gene TRBV5-1 combines with J gene TRBJ1-1; 10 bases map to TRBD1. Trimming cost V 1 base and J 2 bases; bases outside gene matches: 11. CDR1 is SGHRS, CDR2 YFSETQ, per germline. The CDR3 is made up of 18 amino acids. CDR3 sequence: CASSLSRDRGSINTEAFF. The CDR3 DNA follows: TGCGCCAGCAGCTTGTCCCGGGACAGGGGATCGATAAACACTGAAGCTTTCTTT. Full variable domain (missing parts from reference TRBV5-1 and TRBJ1-1): KAGVTQTPRYLIKTRGQQVTLSCSPISGHRSVSWYQQTPGQGLQFLFEYFSETQRNKGNFPGRFSGRQFSNSRSEMNVSTLELGDSALYLCASSLSRDRGSINTEAFFGQGTRLTVV.

The chain has TRBV6-5 and TRBJ2-3, with 8 bases aligning to TRBD2. This CDR3 spans 14 amino acids. The germline V gene encodes CDR1 MNHEY and CDR2 SVGAGI. Losses at the gene ends were 7 bases for V and 2 bases for J; bases not matched to a gene: 5. CDR3 loop: CASTIGLATDTQYF. In nucleotides, the CDR3 is TGTGCCAGCACCATAGGACTAGCCACAGATACGCAGTATTTT.

The rearrangement links TRBV6-1 to TRBJ2-7, with D possibly TRBD1 on 5 matching bases. Trimming removed 2 bases from V and 5 bases from J, with 16 bases in between. CDR3 size: 15 residues. Germline CDR1 reads MNHNS; CDR2 reads SASEGT. In DNA form, the CDR3 reads TGTGCCAGCAGTGAAATTCCGGCAGGGCTTAACGAGCAGTACTTC. Amino acids: CASSEIPAGLNEQYF.

In this sample, this clone turned up a few times. The CDR3: CASSPDRRGETEAFF. DNA for the CDR3: TGTGCCAGCAGTCCGGACAGGAGAGGGGAAACTGAAGCTTTCTTT. V and J are TRBV6-2 or TRBV6-3 and TRBJ1-1, with 7 bases matching TRBD1. V shed 5 bases and J 5 bases; nucleotides not matched to a gene: 11. Germline-derived CDR1 and CDR2 are MNHEY and SVGEGT. The CDR3 is 15 residues long.